This record looks at one T cell receptor beta chain sequence and its context. The data originate from a study of blood T cells in healthy people across ages. A sample-barcoded 5' primer and a J-beta primer mix were used in a second PCR of roughly 6 to 11 cycles. TCRdb redid the calling of the 5' RACE reads with MiXCR, one entry per CDR3 protein. The sample contains 1.5 million to 2 million distinct CDR3 sequences, around half of which appear only once. Sequenced material: blood. This sequence was found in a woman aged 40 to 55 in good health.

The CDR3 DNA is TGTGCCAGCAGCGCGGGGACAGGGGTGAACACTGAAGCTTTCTTT. Amino acid sequence: CASSAGTGVNTEAFF. The rearrangement links TRBV7-2 to TRBJ1-1; 10 nucleotides agree with TRBD1. V lost 5 bases, J lost 0 bases, and 3 bases stayed unmatched. CDR1 and CDR2 from the germline V gene are SGHTA and FQGNSA. The CDR3 length is 15 residues. Complete variable domain (other parts from reference TRBV7-2 and TRBJ1-1): GAGVSQSPSNKVTEKGKDVELRCDPISGHTALYWYRQSLGQGLEFLIYFQGNSAPDKSGLPSDRFSAERTGGSVSTLTIQRTQQEDSAVYLCASSAGTGVNTEAFFGQGTRLTVV.